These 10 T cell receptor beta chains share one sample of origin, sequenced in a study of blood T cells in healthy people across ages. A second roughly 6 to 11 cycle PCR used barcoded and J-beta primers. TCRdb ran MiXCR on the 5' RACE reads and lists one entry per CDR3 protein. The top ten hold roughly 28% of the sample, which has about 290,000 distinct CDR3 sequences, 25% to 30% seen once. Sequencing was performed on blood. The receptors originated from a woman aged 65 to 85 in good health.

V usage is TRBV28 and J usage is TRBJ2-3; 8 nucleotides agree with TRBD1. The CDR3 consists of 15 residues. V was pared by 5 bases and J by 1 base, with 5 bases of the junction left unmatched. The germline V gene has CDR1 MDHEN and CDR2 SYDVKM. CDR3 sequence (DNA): TGTGCCAGCAGTACAGGGGGTCGTCGCACAGATACGCAGTATTTT. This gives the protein CASSTGGRRTDTQYF.

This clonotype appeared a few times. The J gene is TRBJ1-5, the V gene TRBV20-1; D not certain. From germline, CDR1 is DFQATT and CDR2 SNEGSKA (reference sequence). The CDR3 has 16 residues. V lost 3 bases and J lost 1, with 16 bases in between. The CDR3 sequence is CSASYAGRGSNQPQHF. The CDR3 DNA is TGCAGTGCTAGTTATGCGGGTAGAGGAAGCAATCAGCCCCAGCATTTT.

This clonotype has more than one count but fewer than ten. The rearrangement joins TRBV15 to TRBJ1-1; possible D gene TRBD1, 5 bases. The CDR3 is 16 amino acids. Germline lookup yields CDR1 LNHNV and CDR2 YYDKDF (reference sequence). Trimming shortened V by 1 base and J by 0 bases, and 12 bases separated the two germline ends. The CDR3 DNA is TGTGCCACCAGCAGAGGCTGGGGGAACATGAACACTGAAGCTTTCTTT. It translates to CATSRGWGNMNTEAFF.

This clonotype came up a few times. The CDR3 DNA sequence: TGCAGTGCTCCTCCTCGGGCTTCTAACTATGGCTACACCTTC. This sequence encodes CSAPPRASNYGYTF. The J gene is TRBJ1-2, the V gene TRBV20-1; D unclear. CDR1 and CDR2 from the germline V gene are DFQATT and SNEGSKA (reference sequence). The CDR3 has 14 residues. The ends were cut back, 5 bases at V and 0 bases at J, with 13 bases in the middle.

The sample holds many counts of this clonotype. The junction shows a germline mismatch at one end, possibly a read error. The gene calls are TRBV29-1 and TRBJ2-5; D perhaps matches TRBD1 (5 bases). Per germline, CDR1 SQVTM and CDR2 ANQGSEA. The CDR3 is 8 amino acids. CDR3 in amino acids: CSVEGGQF. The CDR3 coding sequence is TGCAGCGTTGAAGGGGGCCAGTTC.

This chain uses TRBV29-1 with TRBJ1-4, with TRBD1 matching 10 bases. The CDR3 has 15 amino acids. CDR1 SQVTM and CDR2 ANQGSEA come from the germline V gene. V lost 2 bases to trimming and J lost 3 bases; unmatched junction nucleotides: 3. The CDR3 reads CSVEWGTGANEKLFF. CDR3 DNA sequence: TGCAGCGTTGAATGGGGGACAGGGGCTAATGAAAAACTGTTTTTT.

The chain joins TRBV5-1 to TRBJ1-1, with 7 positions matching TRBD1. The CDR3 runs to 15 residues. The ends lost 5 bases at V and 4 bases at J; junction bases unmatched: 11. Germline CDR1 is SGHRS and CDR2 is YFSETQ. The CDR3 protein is CASSRQGGVGTEAFF. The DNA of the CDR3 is TGCGCCAGCAGTCGTCAGGGGGGAGTGGGCACTGAAGCTTTCTTT. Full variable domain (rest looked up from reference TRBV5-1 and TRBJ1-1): KAGVTQTPRYLIKTRGQQVTLSCSPISGHRSVSWYQQTPGQGLQFLFEYFSETQRNKGNFPGRFSGRQFSNSRSEMNVSTLELGDSALYLCASSRQGGVGTEAFFGQGTRLTVV.

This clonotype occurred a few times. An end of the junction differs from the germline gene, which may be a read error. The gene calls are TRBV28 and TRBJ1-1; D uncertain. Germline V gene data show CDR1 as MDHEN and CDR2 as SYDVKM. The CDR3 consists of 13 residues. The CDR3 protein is CASSPNREQIASF. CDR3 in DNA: TGTGCCAGCAGTCCCAACCGGGAACAAATTGCTTCCTTT.

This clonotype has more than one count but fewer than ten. Here the CDR3 DNA reads TGTGCCAGCAGCCAAGATTTAGTATCGGAGACCCAGTACTTC. It yields the protein CASSQDLVSETQYF. This chain connects TRBV3-1 to TRBJ2-5, with no clear D. CDR3 size: 14 residues. The V and J ends lost 0 bases and 5 bases respectively, with 10 bases between them. Germline loops: CDR1 LGHDT, CDR2 YNNKEL (reference sequence).

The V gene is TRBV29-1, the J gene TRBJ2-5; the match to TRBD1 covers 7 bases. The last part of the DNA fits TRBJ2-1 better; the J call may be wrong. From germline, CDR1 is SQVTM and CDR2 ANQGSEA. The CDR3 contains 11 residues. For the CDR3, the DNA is TGCAGCGTGGCAGGGGGCAATGAGCAGTTCTTC. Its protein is CSVAGGNEQFF.